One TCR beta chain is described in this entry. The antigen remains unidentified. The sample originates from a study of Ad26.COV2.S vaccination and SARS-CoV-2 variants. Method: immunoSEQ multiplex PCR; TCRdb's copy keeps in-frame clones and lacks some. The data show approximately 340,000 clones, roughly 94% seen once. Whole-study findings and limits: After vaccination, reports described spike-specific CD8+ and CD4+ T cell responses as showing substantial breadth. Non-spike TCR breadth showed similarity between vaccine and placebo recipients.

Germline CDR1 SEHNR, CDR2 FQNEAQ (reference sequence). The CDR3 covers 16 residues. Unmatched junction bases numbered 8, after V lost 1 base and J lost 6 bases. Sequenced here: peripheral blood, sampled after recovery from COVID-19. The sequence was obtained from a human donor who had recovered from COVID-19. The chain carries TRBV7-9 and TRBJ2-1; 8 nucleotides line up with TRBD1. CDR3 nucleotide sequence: TGTGCCAGCAGCTTAGAGGACAGGGAATTACTCAATGAGCAGTTCTTC. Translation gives CASSLEDRELLNEQFF.